This paragraph reports one T cell receptor beta chain. Original processing methods: The assay estimated nucleated cells by amplifying reference gene primers. Profiling relied on immunoSEQ multiplex PCR, and the TCRdb table lists in-frame clones only, not all of them. V, J and clone size are taken as reported in that table, and D and trimming were inferred from the DNA itself. The repertoire holds almost 55,000 clones, with approximately 87% as singletons. The entry originates in a study of blood T cell repertoires in COVID-19. Looking at the study overall: Spain, Italy and the United States supplied samples that represented acute and convalescent COVID-19. Sources were T cells, B-cell-depleted T cells, or PBMCs; the material itself was cDNA or gDNA.

V was trimmed by 7 bases and J by 3 bases, leaving 10 bases between them. This CDR3 is 13 amino acids long. Germline V gene lookup returns CDR1 MNHNY and CDR2 SVGAGI (reference sequence). The source material was peripheral blood. This clonotype originated in a human donor in a cohort sampled during active COVID-19. The rearrangement uses TRBV6-6 and TRBJ1-3; perhaps TRBD1 as D (6 bases). Written as DNA, the CDR3 is TGTGCCAGCACCCGACAGGATGGAAACACCATATATTTT. It yields the protein CASTRQDGNTIYF.